This TCR beta chain comes out of a study of T cell changes during pregnancy in multiple sclerosis. The ends lost 10 bases at V and 2 bases at J; junction bases unmatched: 3. The germline V gene has CDR1 WSHSY and CDR2 SAAADI. There are 14 residues in the CDR3. Assay used: immunoSEQ multiplex PCR; TCRdb lists only in-frame clones, some missing. Of fewer than 12,000 clones in the sample, about 89% were seen once. The V and J genes are TRBV10-2 and TRBJ2-3; 13 bases match TRBD2. The source of this sequence is a female donor in good health, enrolled as a control in a pregnancy study. This specimen was CD8+ T cells from peripheral blood mononuclear cells, taken in the first trimester of pregnancy. The CDR3: CATGTSGATDTQYF. The CDR3 nucleotides are TGCGCCACCGGGACTAGCGGGGCCACAGATACGCAGTATTTT.